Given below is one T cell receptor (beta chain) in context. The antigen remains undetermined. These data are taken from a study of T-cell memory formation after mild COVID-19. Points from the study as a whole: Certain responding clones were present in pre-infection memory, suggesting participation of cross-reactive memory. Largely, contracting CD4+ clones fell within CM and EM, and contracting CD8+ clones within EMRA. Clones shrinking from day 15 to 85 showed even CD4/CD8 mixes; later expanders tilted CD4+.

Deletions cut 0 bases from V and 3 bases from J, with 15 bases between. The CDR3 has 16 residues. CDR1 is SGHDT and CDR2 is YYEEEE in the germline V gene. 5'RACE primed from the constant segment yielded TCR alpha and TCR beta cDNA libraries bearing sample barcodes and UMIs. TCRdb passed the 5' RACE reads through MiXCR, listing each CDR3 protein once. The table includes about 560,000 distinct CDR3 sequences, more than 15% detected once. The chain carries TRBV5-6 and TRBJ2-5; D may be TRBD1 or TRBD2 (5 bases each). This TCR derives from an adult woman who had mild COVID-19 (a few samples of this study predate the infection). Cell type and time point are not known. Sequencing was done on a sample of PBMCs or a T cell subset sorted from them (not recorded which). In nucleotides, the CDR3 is TGTGCCAGCAGCTTGGCCGGGGCAGCCATTAAAGAGACCCAGTACTTC. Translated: CASSLAGAAIKETQYF.